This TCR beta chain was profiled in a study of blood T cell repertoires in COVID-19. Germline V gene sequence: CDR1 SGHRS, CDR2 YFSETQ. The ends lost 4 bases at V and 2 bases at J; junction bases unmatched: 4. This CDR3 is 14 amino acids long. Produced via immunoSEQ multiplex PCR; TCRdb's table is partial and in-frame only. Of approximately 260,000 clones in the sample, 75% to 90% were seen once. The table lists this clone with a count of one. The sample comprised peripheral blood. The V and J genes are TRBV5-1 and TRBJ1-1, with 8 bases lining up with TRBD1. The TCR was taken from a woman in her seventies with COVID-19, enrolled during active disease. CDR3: CASSGQGGNTEAFF. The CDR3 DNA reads TGCGCCAGCAGCGGACAGGGAGGAAACACTGAAGCTTTCTTT.